The clone carrying this T cell receptor (beta chain) was observed a few times. Antigen unknown. The study isolated at least 6 million PBMCs from each sample. The sample is drawn from a study of blood T cells in healthy people across ages. The overall study: In model experiments, template switching was able to capture about one barcoded beta molecule for every two T cells that were present.

Study-level points and caveats: Age brought a roughly linear fall in TCR beta diversity measured per million T cells. Higher diversity, along with more naive CD4+ cells, distinguished long-lived donors from aged donors.

The CDR3 has 14 residues. Germline-derived CDR1 and CDR2 are SGHRS and YFSETQ. Trimming took 4 bases from V and 0 from J, leaving 10 bases between them. Primers used in a second PCR of roughly 7 to 11 cycles were a sample-barcoded 5' primer and a J-beta primer mix. A single record per CDR3 protein comes from TCRdb applying MiXCR to the 5' RACE reads. The sample holds about 570,000 distinct CDR3 sequences, 25% to 30% seen once. The material sequenced was blood. The TCR sequence derives from a woman between 65 and 79 years old in good health. The V call is TRBV5-1, the J call TRBJ1-1, with TRBD1 as a possible D gene (6 bases). The CDR3 reads CASSEGGMNTEAFF. CDR3 bases: TGCGCCAGCAGCGAGGGGGGTATGAACACTGAAGCTTTCTTT.